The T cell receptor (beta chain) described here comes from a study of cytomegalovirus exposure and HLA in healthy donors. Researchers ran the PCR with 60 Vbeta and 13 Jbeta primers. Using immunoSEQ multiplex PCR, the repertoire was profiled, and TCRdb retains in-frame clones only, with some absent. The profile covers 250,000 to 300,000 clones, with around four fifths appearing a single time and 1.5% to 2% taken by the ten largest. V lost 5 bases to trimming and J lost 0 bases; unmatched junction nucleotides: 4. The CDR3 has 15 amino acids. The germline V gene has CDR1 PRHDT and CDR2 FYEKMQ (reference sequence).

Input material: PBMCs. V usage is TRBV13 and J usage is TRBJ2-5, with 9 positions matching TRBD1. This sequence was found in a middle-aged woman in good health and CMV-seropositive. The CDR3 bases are TGTGCCAGCAGCAAGGGGACAGGGAACCAAGAGACCCAGTACTTC. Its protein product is CASSKGTGNQETQYF.